The 9 T cell receptor beta chains given below trace back to one sample, sequenced in a study of blood T cells in healthy people across ages. The second PCR ran roughly 7 to 11 cycles with a sample-barcoded 5' primer and J-beta primers. Each CDR3 protein is one row after TCRdb ran MiXCR on the 5' RACE reads. The repertoire includes around 1,700,000 distinct CDR3 sequences, roughly 28% of them detected once, and about 8% sits in the top ten. The sequenced sample consisted of blood. These receptor sequences come from a woman aged 30 to 39 in good health.

This clonotype was observed at least ten times. The V call is TRBV28, the J call TRBJ2-4, with unresolved D. Trimming removed 2 bases at V and 15 bases at J, with 11 bases between. Germline CDR1 is MDHEN and CDR2 is SYDVKM. The CDR3 is made up of 11 amino acids. Here the CDR3 reads CASSLGPTAYF. CDR3 bases: TGTGCCAGCAGTTTAGGGCCTACGGCGTACTTC.

This clonotype was seen many times. The chain uses TRBV20-1 and TRBJ2-7; 10 nucleotides match TRBD1. The junction had 5 bases not matched to a gene; V was cut back by 5 bases and J by 4 bases. There are 13 residues in the CDR3. Germline assignment: CDR1 DFQATT and CDR2 SNEGSKA (reference sequence). CDR3 sequence (DNA): TGCAGTGCTCTAGGGGACAGGGGTTACGAGCAGTACTTC. This translates into CSALGDRGYEQYF.

In its sample, this clonotype was seen once. The V gene is TRBV7-2, the J gene TRBJ2-2; D not resolved. V lost 5 bases to trimming and J lost 5 bases, with 12 bases between them. This CDR3 region has 14 residues. Per germline, CDR1 SGHTA and CDR2 FQGNSA. The CDR3 DNA reads as TGTGCCAGCAGCCGGGCCCCCCTAACCGGGGAGCTGTTTTTT. Its translation is CASSRAPLTGELFF. The entire variable domain, with the rest obtained from reference TRBV7-2 and TRBJ2-2, is as follows: GAGVSQSPSNKVTEKGKDVELRCDPISGHTALYWYRQSLGQGLEFLIYFQGNSAPDKSGLPSDRFSAERTGGSVSTLTIQRTQQEDSAVYLCASSRAPLTGELFFGEGSRLTVL.

As to this clonotype: A read error may be the cause here, since a much bigger clone is one base away. The V gene is TRBV12-3 or TRBV12-4, the J gene TRBJ2-4; D possibly matches TRBD1 or TRBD2 (5 bases each). With 6 bases removed from V and 2 bases from J, the gap between germline ends came to 14 bases. The CDR3 is 15 residues long. The CDR3 DNA reads TGTGCCAGCAGCCAACAGGAGGTTACCAAAAACATTCAGTACTTC. It specifies CASSQQEVTKNIQYF.

This clonotype was recorded at least ten times. The chain uses TRBV28 and TRBJ2-7, with TRBD2 matching over 14 bases. Germline lookup yields CDR1 MDHEN and CDR2 SYDVKM. J lost 6 bases, V lost 4 bases, and 14 bases had no gene match. The CDR3 extends over 18 amino acids. Here the CDR3 reads CASSSPGTSGGFTSEQYF. The CDR3 nucleotides read TGTGCCAGCAGTTCCCCCGGGACTAGCGGGGGATTCACGTCCGAGCAGTACTTC.

This clonotype turned up a few times. The V call is TRBV12-3 or TRBV12-4, the J call TRBJ2-4; no firm D call. The J call is doubtful: the DNA matches TRBJ2-5 better. The CDR3 is 14 residues long. CDR3 bases: TGTGCCAGCAGCCCGATGGCCCCACAAGAGACCCAGTACTTC. Protein: CASSPMAPQETQYF.

This clonotype was picked up a small number of times. The chain links TRBV20-1 to TRBJ1-2, with D tentatively TRBD1 (6 bases). Deletions cut 6 bases from V and 3 bases from J, with 8 bases between. The germline V gene encodes CDR1 DFQATT and CDR2 SNEGSKA (reference sequence). The CDR3 is 11 residues long. DNA of the CDR3: TGCAGTGCCGCAGGGGACTATGGCTACACCTTC. Amino acids: CSAAGDYGYTF.

A note on this clonotype: A read error is possible here, since a much larger clone lies one base away. The rearrangement links TRBV12-5 to TRBJ2-7; D gene unclear. CDR1 and CDR2 (germline): LGHNT, FRNRAP. The CDR3 length is 12 residues. As DNA, the CDR3 is TGTGTTAGTGGTTTGCCCACAGTCGAGCAGTACTTC. Its translation is CVSGLPTVEQYF.

The V gene is TRBV7-6, the J gene TRBJ2-1; D unclear. The CDR3 contains 12 residues. Germline CDR1 SGHVS, CDR2 FNYEAQ. Trimming cost V 5 bases and J 8 bases, with 10 bases left between them. In DNA, the CDR3 is TGTGCCAGCAGCCCGCTGTGGGATGAGCAGTTCTTC. Its translation is CASSPLWDEQFF.